These 23 T cell receptor beta chains were all obtained from the same sample, sequenced in a study of T cells in Graves' hyperthyroidism and ophthalmopathy. RNA transcripts served as the template for amplifying TCR beta CDR3 regions. TCR CDR3 regions were first amplified by RT-PCR with HTBI primers. TCRdb called the multiplex PCR reads again in MiXCR, with one record for every CDR3 protein. The table records hundreds of thousands of distinct CDR3 sequences, about 20% of them present only once. Sequenced material: blood. These receptors all stem from a man aged 35 to 55 with Graves' ophthalmopathy.

This clonotype came up once. The chain combines TRBV19 with TRBJ1-5, with TRBD1 as a possible D gene (5 bases). CDR3 size: 13 residues. From germline, CDR1 is LNHDA and CDR2 SQIVND (reference sequence). V shed 7 bases and J shed 8 bases, with 15 bases lying between them. The CDR3 region has the DNA TGTGCCAGTACCCCTGGGGGGGGGGAGCCCCAGCATTTT. Translating it yields CASTPGGGEPQHF.

This clonotype has just a few counts. This sequence joins TRBV2 and TRBJ1-2; maybe TRBD1 (5 bases). The V end lost 10 bases, the J end lost 6 bases, and 18 bases lay between the germline ends. Germline V lookup: CDR1 SNHLY, CDR2 FYNNEI. The CDR3 has 13 amino acids. Here the CDR3 reads CANSDTLTNGYTF. In DNA form, the CDR3 reads TGTGCCAACTCGGACACCCTCACTAATGGCTACACCTTC. The entire variable domain, with the rest obtained from reference TRBV2 and TRBJ1-2, is as follows: EPEVTQTPSHQVTQMGQEVILRCVPISNHLYFYWYRQILGQKVEFLVSFYNNEISEKSEIFDDQFSVERPDGSNFTLKIRSTKLEDSAMYFCANSDTLTNGYTFGSGTRLTVV.

The CDR3 region has the DNA TGCAGTGCTAGAACCGGGACGGATGAAAAACTGTTTTTT. This encodes CSARTGTDEKLFF. The chain couples TRBV20-1 to TRBJ1-4, with D possibly matching TRBD1 (5 bases). This CDR3 spans 13 amino acids. Trimming took 2 bases from V and 6 from J, leaving 10 bases between them. Germline V gene data show CDR1 as DFQATT and CDR2 as SNEGSKA (reference sequence).

This clonotype was observed at least ten times. V and J are TRBV20-1 and TRBJ2-7, with D possibly TRBD1 on 6 matching bases. From germline, CDR1 is DFQATT and CDR2 SNEGSKA (reference sequence). With 3 bases removed from V and 6 bases from J, the gap between germline ends came to 18 bases. The CDR3 is 14 amino acids. In nucleotides, the CDR3 is TGCAGTGCTAGTGCCCCGGGACACGCCTTCGAGCAGTACTTC. This sequence encodes CSASAPGHAFEQYF.

The J gene is TRBJ2-1, the V gene TRBV9; tentatively, D is TRBD1 (6 bases). Germline lookup yields CDR1 SGDLS and CDR2 YYNGEE. The CDR3 extends over 15 amino acids. The ends were cut back, 0 bases at V and 5 bases at J, with 12 bases in the middle. The CDR3 DNA reads TGTGCCAGCAGCGTAGAGGCAGGGGCGAACAATGAGCAGTTCTTC. The encoded protein is CASSVEAGANNEQFF. Using reference TRBV9 and TRBJ2-1 for the parts outside the CDR3, the full variable domain is DSGVTQTPKHLITATGQRVTLRCSPRSGDLSVYWYQQSLDQGLQFLIQYYNGEERAKGNILERFSAQQFPDLHSELNLSSLELGDSALYFCASSVEAGANNEQFFGPGTRLTVL.

As regards this clonotype: The junction and the germline gene differ at one end; a read error may be behind it. This chain joins TRBV10-2 and TRBJ1-5; D unresolved. Germline loops: CDR1 WSHSY, CDR2 SAAADI. CDR3 length: 14 residues. The chain's CDR3 is CAGSESSVTPPQHF. The CDR3 region has the DNA TGCGCCGGCAGTGAGTCGTCGGTAACTCCGCCCCAGCATTTT.

Concerning this clonotype: Since no conserved phenylalanine or tryptophan closes the CDR3, a read error is the likely cause. V usage is TRBV10-3 and J usage is TRBJ1-4; 9 nucleotides match TRBD1. This CDR3 has 17 residues. Losses at the gene ends were 4 bases for V and 6 bases for J; bases not matched to a gene: 12. CDR1 is ENHRY, CDR2 SYGVKD, per germline. The DNA of the CDR3 is TGTGCCATCAGTGTCCGGGACAGGGTTAAAGGGGATGAAAAACTGTTTCTT. This sequence encodes CAISVRDRVKGDEKLFL.

The V gene is TRBV5-1, the J gene TRBJ1-1, with 10 bases fitting TRBD1. The CDR3 runs 15 residues. CDR1 is SGHRS, CDR2 YFSETQ, per germline. V lost 5 bases and J lost 5; bases outside the gene matches: 9. Here the CDR3 reads CASRSGTGEGTEAFF. The CDR3 coding sequence is TGCGCCAGCAGGTCTGGGACAGGGGAAGGTACTGAAGCTTTCTTT.

This clonotype was recorded many times. The V and J genes are TRBV29-1 and TRBJ2-7, with TRBD1 as a possible D gene (5 bases). The CDR3 is 13 amino acids. The V gene lost 6 bases and the J gene lost 4 bases, with 16 bases spanning the gap. Germline V gene lookup returns CDR1 SQVTM and CDR2 ANQGSEA. The CDR3: CSVGHSNSYEQYF. The CDR3 DNA sequence: TGCAGCGTCGGACACTCAAACAGTTACGAGCAGTACTTC.

This clonotype was detected only a few times. V and J are TRBV7-2 and TRBJ2-2; D call uncertain. Germline values: CDR1 SGHTA, CDR2 FQGNSA. The CDR3 has 13 amino acids. V gave up 8 bases and J gave up 1 base, with 8 bases separating them. CDR3 sequence: CASSGVNTGELFF. CDR3 in DNA: TGTGCCAGCTCAGGAGTGAACACCGGGGAGCTGTTTTTT.

This clonotype was recorded many times. CDR3 coding DNA: TGTGCCAGCAGCTCCGACAGGGGGTACGAGCAGTACTTC. Translated: CASSSDRGYEQYF. The chain employs TRBV7-2 and TRBJ2-7; 9 bases are a match to TRBD1. The germline V gene encodes CDR1 SGHTA and CDR2 FQGNSA. The CDR3 extends over 13 amino acids. V was clipped by 4 bases and J by 4 bases; unmatched bases: 2.

This clonotype has a handful of counts. The rearrangement links TRBV7-8 to TRBJ2-7, with 8 bases matching TRBD2. The CDR3 runs to 15 residues. After removal of 2 bases from V and 2 bases from J, the junction contained 5 bases not matched to a gene. Germline CDR1 is SGHVS and CDR2 is FQNEAQ. The CDR3 DNA reads TGTGCCAGCAGCTTATTGGGGACTAGGACCTACGAGCAGTACTTC. This encodes CASSLLGTRTYEQYF.

This clonotype was observed at least ten times. The chain has TRBV30 and TRBJ1-1, with D possibly TRBD1 on 5 matching bases. From germline, CDR1 is GTSNPN and CDR2 SVGIG (reference sequence). The V and J ends lost 1 base and 0 bases respectively, with 9 bases between them. The CDR3 contains 14 residues. The CDR3 loop is CAWSEGVVNTEAFF. The CDR3 nucleotides are TGTGCCTGGAGTGAAGGGGTTGTGAACACTGAAGCTTTCTTT.

The chain uses TRBV7-2 and TRBJ2-5; D is possibly TRBD2 (6 bases). This CDR3 has 15 amino acids. Per germline, CDR1 SGHTA and CDR2 FQGNSA. The V end was cut by 7 bases, the J end by 5 bases, with 20 bases between. The CDR3 is CASTDLSGAGETQYF. In nucleotides, the CDR3 is TGTGCCAGCACAGACCTATCCGGGGCGGGGGAGACCCAGTACTTC. The whole variable domain, remainder taken from reference TRBV7-2 and TRBJ2-5, is GAGVSQSPSNKVTEKGKDVELRCDPISGHTALYWYRQSLGQGLEFLIYFQGNSAPDKSGLPSDRFSAERTGGSVSTLTIQRTQQEDSAVYLCASTDLSGAGETQYFGPGTRLLVL.

This clonotype was seen a handful of times. The chain uses TRBV7-2 and TRBJ2-5; D is undetermined. The length of the CDR3 is 11 residues. The ends were cut back, 7 bases at V and 5 bases at J, with 8 bases in the middle. The germline V gene encodes CDR1 SGHTA and CDR2 FQGNSA. The CDR3 DNA is TGTGCCAGCACCTCGACGGAGACCCAGTACTTC. This gives the protein CASTSTETQYF. Full variable domain (rest looked up from reference TRBV7-2 and TRBJ2-5): GAGVSQSPSNKVTEKGKDVELRCDPISGHTALYWYRQSLGQGLEFLIYFQGNSAPDKSGLPSDRFSAERTGGSVSTLTIQRTQQEDSAVYLCASTSTETQYFGPGTRLLVL.

This clonotype was detected many times. The chain joins TRBV28 to TRBJ2-3; D is unclear. The CDR3 loop spans 15 amino acids. Trimming shortened V by 3 bases and J by 0 bases, and 10 bases separated the two germline ends. CDR1 MDHEN and CDR2 SYDVKM come from the germline V gene. The CDR3 reads CASSFGRASTDTQYF. The CDR3, as DNA: TGTGCCAGCAGTTTTGGTCGGGCCAGCACAGATACGCAGTATTTT.

The CDR3 protein is CASSPGVAGVWDTQYF. Written as DNA, the CDR3 is TGCGCCAGCAGCCCCGGGGTAGCGGGAGTGTGGGATACGCAGTATTTT. The rearrangement joins TRBV4-3 to TRBJ2-3, with TRBD2 matching 9 bases. Germline CDR1 reads LGHNA; CDR2 reads YSLEER. The CDR3 is 16 amino acids. With 4 bases clipped from V and 6 bases from J, the junction kept 11 bases outside the gene matches.

This clonotype showed up just a few times. The chain links TRBV5-5 to TRBJ1-5; 7 nucleotides line up with TRBD1. V shed 3 bases and J 6 bases; nucleotides not matched to a gene: 9. Germline V CDR1 and CDR2: SGHKS, YYEKEE (reference sequence). The CDR3 has 15 amino acids. The CDR3 region has the DNA TGTGCCAGCAGCTCCAGGACAGGTCGTGGTCAGCCCCAGCATTTT. Amino acids: CASSSRTGRGQPQHF.

The chain uses TRBV20-1 and TRBJ1-4; 9 nucleotides agree with TRBD1. Per germline, CDR1 DFQATT and CDR2 SNEGSKA (reference sequence). V was pared by 4 bases and J by 4 bases, with 4 bases of the junction left unmatched. This CDR3 comprises 14 residues. The CDR3 sequence: CSATQDRGNEKLFF. Here the CDR3 DNA reads TGCAGTGCTACCCAGGACAGGGGTAATGAAAAACTGTTTTTT.

This clonotype was counted at least ten times. The chain couples TRBV27 to TRBJ2-7; D is uncertain. From germline, CDR1 is MNHEY and CDR2 SMNVEV (reference sequence). V was pared by 3 bases and J by 4 bases, with 13 bases between. CDR3 length equals 14 residues. Here the CDR3 reads CASSFSRLQYEQYF. For the CDR3, the DNA is TGTGCCAGCAGTTTTAGCAGGCTTCAGTACGAGCAGTACTTC.

The chain joins TRBV7-3 to TRBJ2-7; maybe TRBD1 (5 bases). V lost 4 bases, J lost 0 bases, and 13 bases lay in between. Germline V gene sequence: CDR1 SGHTA, CDR2 FQGTGA. The CDR3 runs 15 residues. The CDR3 sequence is CASSSDPGASYEQYF. In DNA form, the CDR3 reads TGTGCCAGCAGCTCGGACCCTGGGGCCTCCTACGAGCAGTACTTC.

There are many counts of this clonotype. The chain joins TRBV20-1 to TRBJ2-7; TRBD2 aligns across 13 bases. Germline V gene lookup returns CDR1 DFQATT and CDR2 SNEGSKA (reference sequence). CDR3 length: 16 residues. The V gene end was trimmed by 5 bases and the J gene end by 0 bases; junction bases not matched to a gene: 7. As DNA, the CDR3 is TGCAGTGCTCGTAGACTAGCGGGGGGTCCCTCCTACGAGCAGTACTTC. This gives the protein CSARRLAGGPSYEQYF.

Regarding this clonotype: A much larger clone is a single base away; this may be a read error. This CDR3 reads CASSPLAGENEQFF. In nucleotides, the CDR3 is TGTGCCAGCAGCCCCCTAGCGGGGGAGAATGAGCAGTTCTTC. This sequence joins TRBV11-2 and TRBJ2-1; 10 bases are shared with TRBD2. The CDR3 contains 14 residues. V lost 5 bases to trimming and J lost 7 bases; unmatched junction nucleotides: 5. Germline CDR1 is SGHAT and CDR2 is FQNNGV. The complete variable domain, with remaining parts taken from reference TRBV11-2 and TRBJ2-1, reads EAGVAQSPRYKIIEKRQSVAFWCNPISGHATLYWYQQILGQGPKLLIQFQNNGVVDDSQLPKDRFSAERLKGVDSTLKIQPAKLEDSAVYLCASSPLAGENEQFFGPGTRLTVL.